This T cell receptor beta chain was captured by sequencing in a study of PD-1 blockade in mismatch repair-deficient tumors. Looking at the study overall: Enrolled 2013-2016, patients had progressing, pretreated mismatch repair-deficient cancers of approximately 13 types.

Study results and limitations: Tumor-resident clones, often absent from pretreatment blood, expanded after pembrolizumab and then contracted.

This CDR3 has 15 residues. V dropped 0 bases and J dropped 2 bases, with 6 bases sitting between them. The germline gives CDR1 SGHRS, CDR2 YFSETQ. Every patient had mismatch repair deficiency by PCR or immunohistochemistry. The TCR-sequenced patients were three responders to pembrolizumab. In the case of this clone: Its target is not known.

The method was immunoSEQ multiplex PCR; TCRdb's version includes in-frame clones alone and lacks a portion of them. The top ten clones hold 10% to 15% of a sample with roughly 120,000 clones, around nine tenths of them seen once. The specimen was peripheral blood, collected roughly 70 weeks after starting pembrolizumab. V is TRBV5-1 and J is TRBJ2-6, with unresolved D. The receptor was derived from an adult with mismatch repair-deficient cancer. The CDR3 coding sequence is TGCGCCAGCAGCTTGGGTGGGACTGGGGCCAACGTCCTGACTTTC. It translates to CASSLGGTGANVLTF.